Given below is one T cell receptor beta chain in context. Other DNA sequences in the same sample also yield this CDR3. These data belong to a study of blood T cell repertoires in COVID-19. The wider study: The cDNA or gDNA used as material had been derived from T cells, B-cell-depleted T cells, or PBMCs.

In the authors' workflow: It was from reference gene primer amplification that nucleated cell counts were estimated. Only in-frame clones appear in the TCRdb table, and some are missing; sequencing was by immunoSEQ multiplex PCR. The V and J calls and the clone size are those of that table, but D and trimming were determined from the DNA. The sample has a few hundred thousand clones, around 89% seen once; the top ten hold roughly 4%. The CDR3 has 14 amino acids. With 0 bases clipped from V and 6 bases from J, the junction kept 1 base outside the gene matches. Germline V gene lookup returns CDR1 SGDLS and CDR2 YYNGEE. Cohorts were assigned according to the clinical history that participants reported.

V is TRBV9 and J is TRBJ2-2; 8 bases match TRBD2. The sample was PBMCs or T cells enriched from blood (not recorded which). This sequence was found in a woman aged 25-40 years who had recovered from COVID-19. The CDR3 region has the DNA TGTGCCAGCAGCGTAGAAGCGGGGGCCGGGGAGCTGTTTTTT. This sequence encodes CASSVEAGAGELFF.